Following are 25 T cell receptor beta chains from one sample sequenced in a study of blood T cell repertoires in COVID-19. Using immunoSEQ multiplex PCR, the repertoire was profiled, and TCRdb retains in-frame clones only, with some absent. The sample records under 250,000 clones, about nine tenths being singletons. Sequencing was carried out using PBMCs or T cells enriched from blood (not recorded which). These TCRs come from a man between 35 and 55 years old who had recovered from COVID-19.

The V and J genes are TRBV30 and TRBJ1-4; 9 nucleotides line up with TRBD1. CDR1 and CDR2 (germline): GTSNPN, SVGIG (reference sequence). Unmatched junction bases numbered 8, after V lost 8 bases and J lost 7 bases. This CDR3 is 13 amino acids long. The CDR3 DNA reads as TGTGCCACCTACAGGGGGCTTGGTGAAAAACTGTTTTTT. This sequence encodes CATYRGLGEKLFF.

Of note for this clone: In the same sample, other DNA sequences code for this CDR3. The gene calls are TRBV6-5 and TRBJ1-1, with D tentatively TRBD1 (5 bases). Germline values: CDR1 MNHEY, CDR2 SVGAGI. There are 15 residues in the CDR3. The germline V and J ends were trimmed by 3 bases and 0 bases, with 11 bases remaining between them. Here the CDR3 reads CASSYSTGMNTEAFF. The CDR3 DNA reads TGTGCCAGCAGTTATTCAACAGGTATGAACACTGAAGCTTTCTTT.

This clone was recorded a few times. The DNA of the CDR3 is TGTGCCAGCAGTTGGGCAGGGGGCAATCAGCCCCAGCATTTT. It encodes CASSWAGGNQPQHF. The chain links TRBV27 to TRBJ1-5; D may be TRBD1 (6 bases). The CDR3 totals 14 residues. Trimming removed 4 bases at V and 2 bases at J, with 9 bases between. Germline assignment: CDR1 MNHEY and CDR2 SMNVEV (reference sequence).

V gene TRBV7-9 combines with J gene TRBJ2-7; 13 nucleotides align to TRBD2. V was pared by 1 base and J by 5 bases, with 11 bases of the junction left unmatched. Germline lookup yields CDR1 SEHNR and CDR2 FQNEAQ (reference sequence). The CDR3 sequence is 18 residues long. CDR3 nucleotides: TGTGCCAGCAGCTTAGGACTAGCGGGAGGCCGCCGTTGGGACGAGCAGTACTTC. Protein product: CASSLGLAGGRRWDEQYF.

CDR3 in DNA: TGTGCCAGCAGAACTAGCGGGGAGTTGGGGGCCTACGAGCAGTACTTC. This encodes CASRTSGELGAYEQYF. V usage is TRBV28 and J usage is TRBJ2-7; 10 bases are shared with TRBD2. This CDR3 has 16 amino acids. V was pared by 6 bases and J by 2 bases, with 10 bases of the junction left unmatched. The germline gives CDR1 MDHEN, CDR2 SYDVKM.

CDR3 sequence (DNA): TGTGCCAGCAGTAGGCGGGAGGGGTCCGGGGAGCTGTTTTTT. It codes for CASSRREGSGELFF. The V and J genes are TRBV27 and TRBJ2-2, with 9 bases fitting TRBD2. V dropped 5 bases and J dropped 6; count of bases not matched to a gene: 4. The CDR3 runs 14 residues. Germline CDR1 MNHEY, CDR2 SMNVEV (reference sequence).

V and J are TRBV27 and TRBJ2-1, with 9 bases that match TRBD2. Unmatched junction bases numbered 3, after V lost 5 bases and J lost 1 base. Germline CDR1 is MNHEY and CDR2 is SMNVEV (reference sequence). The CDR3 is made up of 15 amino acids. The CDR3 DNA reads TGTGCCAGCAGTCTTAGCGGGGGTTCCTACAATGAGCAGTTCTTC. The encoded protein is CASSLSGGSYNEQFF.

The V gene is TRBV27, the J gene TRBJ2-2; 7 nucleotides match TRBD2. The V gene's germline CDR1 is MNHEY and CDR2 SMNVEV (reference sequence). CDR3 length: 17 residues. J lost 3 bases, V lost 0 bases, and 7 bases had no gene match. CDR3 amino acids: CASSLSRGRYDTGELFF. CDR3 coding DNA: TGTGCCAGCAGTTTATCGCGGGGGAGGTACGACACCGGGGAGCTGTTTTTT.

The chain has TRBV7-2 and TRBJ2-3; possible D gene TRBD2, 5 bases. V lost 5 bases and J 4 bases, leaving 16 bases between the germline ends. The CDR3 contains 15 residues. The germline V gene has CDR1 SGHTA and CDR2 FQGNSA. Here the CDR3 DNA reads TGTGCCAGCAGCCCCGTGGCTCCGCGGGCAGATACGCAGTATTTT. Its translation: CASSPVAPRADTQYF.

The rearrangement joins TRBV19 to TRBJ1-4, with D possibly matching TRBD1 (6 bases). Trimming took off 6 bases at V and 7 bases at J, with 15 bases between the two ends. CDR3 size: 14 residues. The germline CDR1 and CDR2 sequences are LNHDA and SQIVND (reference sequence). In nucleotides, the CDR3 is TGTGCCAGTAGCAACAGGGTTGTAGTTGAAAAACTGTTTTTT. Translated: CASSNRVVVEKLFF. The entire variable domain, with the rest obtained from reference TRBV19 and TRBJ1-4, is as follows: DGGITQSPKYLFRKEGQNVTLSCEQNLNHDAMYWYRQDPGQGLRLIYYSQIVNDFQKGDIAEGYSVSREKKESFPLTVTSAQKNPTAFYLCASSNRVVVEKLFFGSGTQLSVL.

The chain joins TRBV6-5 to TRBJ2-7; TRBD1 matches at 10 bases. This CDR3 region has 15 residues. Germline values: CDR1 MNHEY, CDR2 SVGAGI. Trimming cost V 2 bases and J 4 bases; bases outside gene matches: 5. CDR3 protein: CASSYTRDRGYEQYF. CDR3 DNA: TGTGCCAGCAGTTACACCCGGGACAGGGGATACGAGCAGTACTTC.

J is TRBJ2-3 and V is TRBV30; no clear D gene. CDR1 and CDR2 from the germline V gene are GTSNPN and SVGIG (reference sequence). The length of the CDR3 is 12 residues. Trimming pared 2 bases from V and 4 bases from J, leaving 7 bases between. CDR3: CAWSWQADTQYF. Here the CDR3 DNA reads TGTGCCTGGAGTTGGCAGGCAGATACGCAGTATTTT. The full variable domain, completed using reference TRBV30 and TRBJ2-3, is SQTIHQWPATLVQPVGSPLSLECTVEGTSNPNLYWYRQAAGRGLQLLFYSVGIGQISSEVPQNLSASRPQDRQFILSSKKLLLSDSGFYLCAWSWQADTQYFGPGTRLTVL.

This chain uses TRBV25-1 with TRBJ1-6, with 7 bases matching TRBD1. V was pared by 3 bases and J by 6 bases, with 5 bases of the junction left unmatched. The CDR3 extends over 15 amino acids. Germline CDR1 and CDR2: MGHDK and SYGVNS. This CDR3 is CASSDGQVLNSPLHF. The DNA of the CDR3 is TGTGCCAGCAGTGATGGACAGGTTCTTAATTCACCCCTCCACTTT.

The chain has TRBV15 and TRBJ2-3, with D perhaps matching TRBD1 (6 bases). With 4 bases removed from V and 3 bases from J, the gap between germline ends came to 11 bases. CDR1 and CDR2 (germline): LNHNV, YYDKDF (reference sequence). The CDR3 runs to 14 residues. The CDR3 sequence is CATSNGRGTDTQYF. The DNA of the CDR3 is TGTGCCACCAGCAACGGAAGGGGGACAGATACGCAGTATTTT. Together with reference TRBV15 and TRBJ2-3, the CDR3 gives the full variable domain: DAMVIQNPRYQVTQFGKPVTLSCSQTLNHNVMYWYQQKSSQAPKLLFHYYDKDFNNEADTPDNFQSRRPNTSFCFLDIRSPGLGDTAMYLCATSNGRGTDTQYFGPGTRLTVL.

V gene TRBV3-1 (or the pseudogene TRBV3-2) combines with J gene TRBJ1-4; D gene uncertain. V was shortened by 0 bases and J by 8 bases, with 7 bases between the two germline ends. Per the germline V gene, CDR1 is LGHDT and CDR2 is YNNKEL (reference sequence). The CDR3 extends over 13 amino acids. CDR3 bases: TGTGCCAGCAGCCAAGATCGTGAGGAAAAACTGTTTTTT. It codes for CASSQDREEKLFF.

V is TRBV9 and J is TRBJ1-3, with D possibly TRBD1 on 6 matching bases. The germline CDR1 and CDR2 sequences are SGDLS and YYNGEE. This CDR3 region has 15 residues. With 3 bases removed from V and 4 bases from J, the gap between germline ends came to 14 bases. The DNA of the CDR3 is TGTGCCAGCAGCGGAGGACAGCTTTCGGGAAACACCATATATTTT. Protein product: CASSGGQLSGNTIYF.

This sequence joins TRBV10-1 and TRBJ1-5; maybe TRBD1 (5 bases). The CDR3 is 20 residues long. The V end was cut by 3 bases, the J end by 1 base, with 25 bases between. The V gene's germline CDR1 is WNHNN and CDR2 SYGVQD (reference sequence). As DNA, the CDR3 is TGCGCCAGCAGTGATGCTGGGTCTCGGGACGGGAGTGGGAGCAATCAGCCCCAGCATTTT. It encodes CASSDAGSRDGSGSNQPQHF.

This chain uses TRBV6-5 with TRBJ1-2; 9 nucleotides match TRBD1. This CDR3 has 13 amino acids. Losses at the gene ends were 6 bases for V and 3 bases for J; bases not matched to a gene: 2. The germline gives CDR1 MNHEY, CDR2 SVGAGI. The CDR3: CASRQGADYGYTF. The CDR3 nucleotides read TGTGCCAGCAGACAGGGGGCAGACTATGGCTACACCTTC.

Concerning this clone itself: At the DNA level, this CDR3 is encoded by other sequences in the same sample as well. The V gene is TRBV28, the J gene TRBJ2-7; TRBD2 agrees at 10 bases. J gave up 2 bases and V 1 base, and 2 bases lay outside the gene matches. From germline, CDR1 is MDHEN and CDR2 SYDVKM. This CDR3 contains 15 residues. For the CDR3, the DNA is TGTGCCAGCAGTTTATTAGCGGGGGGCCCCTACGAGCAGTACTTC. It translates to CASSLLAGGPYEQYF.

The chain couples TRBV27 to TRBJ2-5; 8 bases are a match to TRBD2. The trim removed 4 bases at V and 6 bases at J, leaving 13 bases unmatched. CDR3 length: 16 amino acids. Germline CDR1 reads MNHEY; CDR2 reads SMNVEV (reference sequence). CDR3 sequence: CASSWGGGMMSKTQYF. The CDR3 nucleotides read TGTGCCAGCAGTTGGGGCGGGGGGATGATGTCGAAGACCCAGTACTTC.

The chain employs TRBV18 and TRBJ2-7, with 12 bases matching TRBD1. The CDR3 has 17 amino acids. The ends lost 6 bases at V and 5 bases at J; junction bases unmatched: 14. Germline CDR1 reads KGHSH; CDR2 reads LQKENI. CDR3 DNA sequence: TGTGCCAGCTCCCGAAGAGAGACCGGGACAGGGGGCAACGAGCAGTACTTC. Translated: CASSRRETGTGGNEQYF.

This clone was seen a few times. This chain uses TRBV12-3 or TRBV12-4 with TRBJ1-1, with unresolved D. Trimming cost V 0 bases and J 8 bases, with 4 bases left between them. The CDR3 contains 11 residues. The CDR3 region is CASSLAQEAFF. The CDR3 DNA sequence: TGTGCCAGCAGTTTAGCACAGGAAGCTTTCTTT.

V and J are TRBV7-2 and TRBJ2-4, with D tentatively TRBD1 (6 bases). The CDR3 has 14 residues. Trimming cost V 2 bases and J 5 bases, with 10 bases left between them. The germline gives CDR1 SGHTA, CDR2 FQGNSA. The CDR3 sequence: CASSLRGFENIQYF. Here the CDR3 DNA reads TGTGCCAGCAGCTTAAGGGGGTTCGAAAACATTCAGTACTTC.

The chain links TRBV4-2 to TRBJ2-3; D ambiguous. Trimming left V 3 bases short and J 3 bases short, with 4 bases between. The CDR3 spans 12 residues. CDR1 LGHNA and CDR2 YNFKEQ come from the germline V gene. The CDR3 here is CASSHHTDTQYF. CDR3 bases: TGTGCCAGCAGCCACCATACAGATACGCAGTATTTT.

The chain combines TRBV15 with TRBJ2-1; TRBD2 might be the D (5 bases). V lost 0 bases, J lost 6 bases, and 18 bases lay in between. Germline V CDR1 and CDR2: LNHNV, YYDKDF (reference sequence). The CDR3 is made up of 17 amino acids. Here the CDR3 reads CATSRDRLAVGGNEQFF. The DNA for the CDR3 is TGTGCCACCAGCAGAGATCGTCTAGCAGTGGGTGGCAATGAGCAGTTCTTC.